This T cell receptor (beta chain) came from a study of CD8+ T cells in alopecia areata (dated by TCRdb to 2016 to 2018). Regarding the complete study: Treated patients were enrolled in an open-label pilot trial of oral tofacitinib at 5 to 10 mg twice daily for moderate-to-severe alopecia areata. Human TCRbeta sequencing covered scalp tissue and sorted CD4+ and CD8+ peripheral blood T cells from patchy and totalis/universalis alopecia areata patients and healthy controls. Tofacitinib-treated patients had biopsies at baseline and at 4 and 24 weeks of treatment, with a later scalp biopsy in several patients. RNA came from the PAXgene miRNA kit for fixed scalp, the miRNeasy kit for PBMCs, and the RNeasy kit for mouse skin. Amplification of TCRbeta CDR3 regions was done by immunoSEQ multiplex PCR using 35 Vbeta forward primers and 13 Jbeta reverse primers. High-throughput TCRbeta sequencing was used to examine T cell clonal expansion in alopecia areata in both the C3H/HeJ mouse model and human patients. Scalp clonality was compared among normal scalp (n=4), patchy alopecia areata scalp (n=8), and alopecia totalis/universalis scalp (n=8). For the treated patients, the SALT score, which quantifies what percentage of scalp surface area is affected, served as the measure of disease severity. Tofacitinib was given for 6 to 18 months, followed by 6 months of follow-up off drug to assess delayed response and recurrence.

The time point label, read with the paper, signifies: approximately 4 weeks on oral tofacitinib. In the paper's terms, the treatment or condition label means: oral pan-JAK inhibitor, 5-10 mg twice daily. Lesional scalp punch biopsies and peripheral blood were obtained from alopecia areata patients. PBMCs were separated by density centrifugation and stained for CD3, CD4 and CD8, after which CD4+ and CD8+ T cells were sorted on a FACSAria. Library preparation used the immunoSEQ multiplex PCR assay. RNA was extracted from all samples and reverse transcribed into cDNA, which served as template for TCR sequencing. SuperScript III was used for first-strand cDNA synthesis, primed with a 2:1 mix of oligo-dT and random hexamers. A synthetic immune receptor repertoire was used to assess amplification bias, and residual bias was removed computationally. Processing in the source paper ran as follows. Raw reads were preprocessed to remove errors, and CDR3 was defined by IMGT conventions from the conserved cysteine to phenylalanine. To get clonality, Shannon entropy was normalized by log2 of the number of productive unique TCRs and the result was subtracted from 1. Scalp TCRbeta sequences were cross-referenced with sorted blood CD4 and CD8 repertoires so that the CD4 or CD8 identity of scalp clones could be inferred. Drawn from immuneACCESS, this table holds only the in-frame rearrangements with V and J called that TCRdb kept. Clones are partly lost; checked studies trace under half to an unresolved V gene and leave the rest unexplained. The V and J calls and clone size are taken from that table; D and trimming were inferred from the DNA. In this sample the table shows fewer than 250,000 clones, 60% to 70% of which occur a single time. Approximately 0.69% of the sample is taken by the ten largest.

This clone turned up a few times. Its antigen has not been determined. Per-nucleotide qualities are absent, and no much larger clonotype sits a single base away. The CDR3 sequence holds 13 residues, the cysteine and phenylalanine included. Only the CDR3 region is kept as DNA, spanning 39 bases read in frame from base 1. Based on the germline V gene, the CDR1 and CDR2 sequences are MNHEY and SVGAGI. V is pared back by 2 bases and J by 3 bases, with 8 bases lying between the germline termini. Summary of the overall study and its limitations: Shared TCR sequences between patients were less evident than in mice, which may be partly attributable to HLA diversity in the patient population. Scalp TCR repertoire analysis is complicated because resident alphabeta T cells in normal human skin are also sequenced, whereas mouse skin is dominated by gammadelta T cells. Scalp clonality and the number of expanded CD8+ clones among the top 100 scalp clones were significantly decreased by tofacitinib. The treated cohort was small, with a single nonresponder, so links between baseline CD8+ expansion and response need larger studies. Higher clonality and more expanded CD8+ clones were observed in lesional scalp than in normal scalp, particularly in alopecia totalis/universalis, a finding suggestive of antigenic drive. During tofacitinib treatment, many expanded lesional clones stuck around in both scalp and blood, and this persistence may partly explain why relapse happens after treatment is stopped.

Sequencing used CD4+ T cells sorted from blood, obtained at week 4, from a patient treated with tofacitinib. Rearrangement joined TRBV6-5 to TRBJ2-7, with TRBD2 as a weak D call on 6 bases. This TCR was recovered from a human donor with alopecia areata. The nucleotide sequence reads TGTGCCAGCAGTTACGGGACTCACTACGAGCAGTACTTC. This gives the protein CASSYGTHYEQYF.